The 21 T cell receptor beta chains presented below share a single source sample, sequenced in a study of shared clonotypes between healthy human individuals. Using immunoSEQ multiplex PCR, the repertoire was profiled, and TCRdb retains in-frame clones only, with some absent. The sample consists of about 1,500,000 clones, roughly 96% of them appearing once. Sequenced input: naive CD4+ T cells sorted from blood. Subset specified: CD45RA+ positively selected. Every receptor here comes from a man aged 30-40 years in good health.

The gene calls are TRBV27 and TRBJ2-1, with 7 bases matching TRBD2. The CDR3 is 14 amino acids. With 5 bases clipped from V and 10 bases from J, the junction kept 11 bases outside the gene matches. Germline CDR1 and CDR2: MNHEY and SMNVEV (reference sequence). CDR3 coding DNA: TGTGCCAGCAGTGGCGGGAGAGGGGTAAGGGAGCAGTTCTTC. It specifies CASSGGRGVREQFF.

CDR3 sequence (DNA): TGTGCCAGCAGTTCTTATCTGTTGGGCAAAAACATTCAGTACTTC. Translation gives CASSSYLLGKNIQYF. The V and J genes are TRBV28 and TRBJ2-4; D gene ambiguous. CDR1 MDHEN and CDR2 SYDVKM come from the germline V gene. The CDR3 contains 15 residues. Trimming stripped 4 bases from V and 3 bases from J, with 13 bases between.

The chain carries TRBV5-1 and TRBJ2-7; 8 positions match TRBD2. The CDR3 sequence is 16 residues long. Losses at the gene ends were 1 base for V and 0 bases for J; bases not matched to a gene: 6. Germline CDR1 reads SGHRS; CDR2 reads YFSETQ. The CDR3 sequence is CASSLNSAGGSYEQYF. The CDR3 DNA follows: TGCGCCAGCAGCTTGAATTCCGCGGGAGGCTCCTACGAGCAGTACTTC.

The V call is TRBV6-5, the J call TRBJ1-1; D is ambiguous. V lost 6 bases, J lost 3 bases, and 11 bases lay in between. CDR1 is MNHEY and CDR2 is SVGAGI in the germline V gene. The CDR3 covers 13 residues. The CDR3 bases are TGTGCCAGCAGATCTTTCCGGGACACTGAAGCTTTCTTT. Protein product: CASRSFRDTEAFF.

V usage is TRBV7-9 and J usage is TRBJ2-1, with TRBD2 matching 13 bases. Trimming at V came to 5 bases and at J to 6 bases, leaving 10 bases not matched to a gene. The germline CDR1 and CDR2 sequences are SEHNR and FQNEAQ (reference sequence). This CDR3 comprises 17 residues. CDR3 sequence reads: CASSRGITSGRANEQFF. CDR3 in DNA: TGTGCCAGCAGCCGAGGGATAACTAGCGGGAGGGCCAATGAGCAGTTCTTC. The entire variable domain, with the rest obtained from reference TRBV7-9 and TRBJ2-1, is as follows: DTGVSQNPRHKITKRGQNVTFRCDPISEHNRLYWYRQTLGQGPEFLTYFQNEAQLEKSRLLSDRFSAERPKGSFSTLEIQRTEQGDSAMYLCASSRGITSGRANEQFFGPGTRLTVL.

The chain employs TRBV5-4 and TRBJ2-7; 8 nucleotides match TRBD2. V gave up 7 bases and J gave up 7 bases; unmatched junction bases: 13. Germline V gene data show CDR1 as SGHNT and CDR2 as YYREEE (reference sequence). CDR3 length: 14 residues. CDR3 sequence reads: CASGSGAGDQEQYF. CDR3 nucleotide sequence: TGTGCCAGCGGCTCCGGAGCGGGAGATCAAGAGCAGTACTTC.

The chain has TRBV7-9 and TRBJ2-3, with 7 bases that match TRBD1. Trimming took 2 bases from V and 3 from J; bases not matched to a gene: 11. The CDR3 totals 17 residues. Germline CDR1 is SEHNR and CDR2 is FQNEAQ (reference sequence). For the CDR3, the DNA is TGTGCCAGCAGCTTATGGGGGACAGCCGCTCGGACAGATACGCAGTATTTT. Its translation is CASSLWGTAARTDTQYF. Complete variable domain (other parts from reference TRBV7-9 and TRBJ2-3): DTGVSQNPRHKITKRGQNVTFRCDPISEHNRLYWYRQTLGQGPEFLTYFQNEAQLEKSRLLSDRFSAERPKGSFSTLEIQRTEQGDSAMYLCASSLWGTAARTDTQYFGPGTRLTVL.

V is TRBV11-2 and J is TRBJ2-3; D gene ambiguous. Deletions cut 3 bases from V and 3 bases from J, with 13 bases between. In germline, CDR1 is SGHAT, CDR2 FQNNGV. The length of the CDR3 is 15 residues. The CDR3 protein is CASSFRPLRTDTQYF. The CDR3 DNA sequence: TGTGCCAGCAGCTTCAGGCCCCTAAGAACAGATACGCAGTATTTT.

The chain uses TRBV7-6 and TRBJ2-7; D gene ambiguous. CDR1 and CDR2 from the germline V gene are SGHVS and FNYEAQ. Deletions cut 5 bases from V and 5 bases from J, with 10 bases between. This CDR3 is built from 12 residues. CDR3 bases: TGTGCCAGCAGCCGAGAAGGAGACGAGCAGTACTTC. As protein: CASSREGDEQYF. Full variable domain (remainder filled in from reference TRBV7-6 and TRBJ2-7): GAGVSQSPRYKVTKRGQDVALRCDPISGHVSLYWYRQALGQGPEFLTYFNYEAQQDKSGLPNDRFSAERPEGSISTLTIQRTEQRDSAMYRCASSREGDEQYFGPGTRLTVT.

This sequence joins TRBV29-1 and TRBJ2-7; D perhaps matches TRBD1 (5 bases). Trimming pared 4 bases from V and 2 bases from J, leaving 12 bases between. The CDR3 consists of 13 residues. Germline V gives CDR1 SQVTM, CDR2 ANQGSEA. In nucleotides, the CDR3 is TGCAGCGTTGGTGCAGGGCCTCCCTACGAGCAGTACTTC. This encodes CSVGAGPPYEQYF.

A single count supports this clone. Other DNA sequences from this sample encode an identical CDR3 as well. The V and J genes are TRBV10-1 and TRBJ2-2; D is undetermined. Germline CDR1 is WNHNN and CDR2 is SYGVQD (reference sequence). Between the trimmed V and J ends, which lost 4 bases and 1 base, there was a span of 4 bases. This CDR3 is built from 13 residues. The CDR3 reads CASSGLNTGELFF. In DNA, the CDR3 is TGCGCCAGCAGTGGCTTGAACACCGGGGAGCTGTTTTTT.

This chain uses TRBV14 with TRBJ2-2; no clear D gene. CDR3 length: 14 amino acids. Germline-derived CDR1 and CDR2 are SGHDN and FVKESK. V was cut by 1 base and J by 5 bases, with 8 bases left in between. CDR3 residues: CASSQVPLTGELFF. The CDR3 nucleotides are TGTGCCAGCAGCCAAGTTCCCTTGACCGGGGAGCTGTTTTTT.

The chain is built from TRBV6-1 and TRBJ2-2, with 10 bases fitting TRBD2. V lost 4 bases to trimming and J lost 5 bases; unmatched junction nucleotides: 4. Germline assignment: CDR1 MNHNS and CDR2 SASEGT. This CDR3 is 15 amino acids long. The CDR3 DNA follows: TGTGCCAGCAGTGTATCTAGCGGGAGAACCGGGGAGCTGTTTTTT. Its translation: CASSVSSGRTGELFF.

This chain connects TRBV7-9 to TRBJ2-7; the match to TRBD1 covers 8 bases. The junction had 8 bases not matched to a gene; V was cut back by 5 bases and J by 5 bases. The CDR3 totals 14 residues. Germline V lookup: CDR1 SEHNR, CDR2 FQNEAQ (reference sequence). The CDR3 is CASSPDRVLHEQYF. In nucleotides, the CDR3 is TGTGCCAGCAGCCCGGACAGGGTTCTCCACGAGCAGTACTTC.

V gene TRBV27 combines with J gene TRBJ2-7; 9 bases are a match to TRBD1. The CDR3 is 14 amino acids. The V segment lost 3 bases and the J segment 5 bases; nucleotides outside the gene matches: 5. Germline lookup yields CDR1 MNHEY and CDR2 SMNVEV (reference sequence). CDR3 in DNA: TGTGCCAGCAGTTTTGGGACAGGGAGCCACGAGCAGTACTTC. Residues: CASSFGTGSHEQYF.

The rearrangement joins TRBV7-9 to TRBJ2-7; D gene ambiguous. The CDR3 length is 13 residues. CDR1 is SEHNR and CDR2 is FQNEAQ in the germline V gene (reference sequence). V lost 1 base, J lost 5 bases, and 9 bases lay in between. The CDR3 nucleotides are TGTGCCAGCAGCTTAGTCTTGTCTCACGAGCAGTACTTC. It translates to CASSLVLSHEQYF.

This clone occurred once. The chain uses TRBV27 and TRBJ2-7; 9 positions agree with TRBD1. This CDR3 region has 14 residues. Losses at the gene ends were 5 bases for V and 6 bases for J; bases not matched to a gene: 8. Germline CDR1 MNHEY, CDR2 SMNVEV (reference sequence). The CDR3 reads CASSTDRGTTEQYF. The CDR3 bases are TGTGCCAGCAGTACCGACAGGGGGACTACCGAGCAGTACTTC.

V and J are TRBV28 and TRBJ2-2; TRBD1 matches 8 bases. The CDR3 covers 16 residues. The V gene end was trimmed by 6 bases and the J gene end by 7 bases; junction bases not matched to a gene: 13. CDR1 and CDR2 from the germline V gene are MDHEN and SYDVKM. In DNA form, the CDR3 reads TGTGCCAGCAGGGGACAGGAGGCCATAGGAAACGGGGAGCTGTTTTTT. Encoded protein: CASRGQEAIGNGELFF.

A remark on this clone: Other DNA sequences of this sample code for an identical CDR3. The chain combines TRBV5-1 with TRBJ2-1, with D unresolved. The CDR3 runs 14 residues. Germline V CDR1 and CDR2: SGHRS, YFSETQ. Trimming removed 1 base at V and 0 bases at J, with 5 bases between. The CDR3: CASSLTGSYNEQFF. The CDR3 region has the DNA TGCGCCAGCAGCTTGACGGGCTCCTACAATGAGCAGTTCTTC.

CDR3 region: CASSVTLPSVTGLYNEQFF. The DNA of the CDR3 is TGTGCCAGCAGCGTAACCCTACCCTCGGTTACGGGACTGTACAATGAGCAGTTCTTC. The gene calls are TRBV9 and TRBJ2-1, with a weak D call TRBD2 (6 bases). Per the germline V gene, CDR1 is SGDLS and CDR2 is YYNGEE. The CDR3 runs 19 residues. The germline V and J ends were trimmed by 1 base and 4 bases, with 24 bases remaining between them. Variable domain in full (rest from reference TRBV9 and TRBJ2-1): DSGVTQTPKHLITATGQRVTLRCSPRSGDLSVYWYQQSLDQGLQFLIQYYNGEERAKGNILERFSAQQFPDLHSELNLSSLELGDSALYFCASSVTLPSVTGLYNEQFFGPGTRLTVL.

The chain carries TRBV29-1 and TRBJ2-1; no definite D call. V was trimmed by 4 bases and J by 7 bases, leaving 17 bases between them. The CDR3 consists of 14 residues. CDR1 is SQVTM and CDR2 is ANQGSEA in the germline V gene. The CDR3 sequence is CSVGFRPPWNEQFF. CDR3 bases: TGCAGCGTTGGCTTTCGGCCACCTTGGAATGAGCAGTTCTTC.